This paragraph covers one T cell receptor beta chain sequence. Its antigen is still unknown. This sample stems from a study of shared clonotypes between healthy human individuals. Per germline, CDR1 SQVTM and CDR2 ANQGSEA. The CDR3 covers 15 residues. With 0 bases removed from V and 2 bases from J, the gap between germline ends came to 13 bases. The test was conducted at deep level. Profiled with immunoSEQ multiplex PCR; TCRdb holds only in-frame clones, not every one. Among hundreds of thousands of clones, about 95% were seen once, and the ten largest hold roughly 0.1%. Selected positively for CCR7 and CD45RO-negative, naive CD8 cells excluded terminally differentiated effector memory CD45RA+ cells. Points from the study as a whole: Apart from blood, nothing was sampled; tissue repertoires likely differ. Naive CD4 clonotype sharing across several donors was around 5%.

The sample comprised naive CD8+ T cells sorted from blood. The TCR sequence derives from a woman in her 30s in good health. V and J are TRBV29-1 and TRBJ1-2; D is unresolved. The DNA for the CDR3 is TGCAGCGTTGAAGACCCCAACAGTAAGAACTATGGCTACACCTTC. Translating it yields CSVEDPNSKNYGYTF.